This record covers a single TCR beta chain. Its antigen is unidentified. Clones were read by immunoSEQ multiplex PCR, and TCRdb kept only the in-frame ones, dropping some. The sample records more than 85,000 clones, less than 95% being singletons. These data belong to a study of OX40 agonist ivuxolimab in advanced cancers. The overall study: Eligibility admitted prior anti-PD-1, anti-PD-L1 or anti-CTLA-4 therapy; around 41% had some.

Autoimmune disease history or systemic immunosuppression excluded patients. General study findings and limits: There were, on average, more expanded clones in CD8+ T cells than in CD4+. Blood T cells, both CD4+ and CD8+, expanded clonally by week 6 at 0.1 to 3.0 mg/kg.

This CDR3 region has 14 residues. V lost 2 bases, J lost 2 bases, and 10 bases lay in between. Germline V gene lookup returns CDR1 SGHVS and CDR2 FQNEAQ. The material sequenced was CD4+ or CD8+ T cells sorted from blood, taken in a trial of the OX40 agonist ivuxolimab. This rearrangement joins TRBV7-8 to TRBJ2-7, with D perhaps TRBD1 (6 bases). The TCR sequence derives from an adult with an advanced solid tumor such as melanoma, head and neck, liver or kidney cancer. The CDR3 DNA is TGTGCCAGCAGCTTAACCGGACAGACCTACGAGCAGTACTTC. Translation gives CASSLTGQTYEQYF.